Below, one T cell receptor beta chain is given with its context. Its antigen is not known. Germline V gene data show CDR1 as SGHRS and CDR2 as YFSETQ. The CDR3 totals 16 residues. V lost 4 bases and J lost 5; bases outside the gene matches: 11. The record originates from a study of response to subunit inactivated influenza vaccine. General study points: Few new T cells, the authors suggested, are recruited by each seasonal influenza vaccination.

Via MiXCR, TCRdb re-called the RT-PCR reads, giving one row per CDR3 protein. Counted here are hundreds of thousands of distinct CDR3 sequences, roughly 15% occurring once; the ten biggest clones make up 7.5% to 8%. V and J are TRBV5-1 and TRBJ2-5; TRBD2 aligns across 10 bases. The sequencing here drew on PBMCs from blood, taken around two weeks before vaccination. This receptor was taken from a man aged 45-60 years who received an inactivated influenza vaccine. The CDR3 DNA sequence: TGCGCCAGCAGCGTAATCCGACCGGGACTAGCGGAGACCCAGTACTTC. Protein sequence: CASSVIRPGLAETQYF.